The 13 T cell receptor beta chains below were found in one sample sequenced in a study of control samples from healthy donors and cancer patients (dated by TCRdb to the early 2020s). Library generation was performed with the immunoSEQ multiplex PCR assay. Sourced from immuneACCESS, this table was stored by TCRdb with only in-frame sequences that have V and J called. A share of the clones is absent; for the studies checked, an unresolved V gene accounts for under half, and the remainder has no known explanation. This sample has more than 25,000 clones in its table, and 70% to 90% of those were observed once. The biggest ten clones account for about 3.7% of the sample. Specimen: formalin-fixed, paraffin-embedded tissue. These receptors came from a female donor with melanoma.

There are a few counts of this clone. The chain is built from TRBV5-1 and TRBJ2-7; 9 bases line up with TRBD1. The CDR3 sequence is 15 residues long. Unmatched junction bases numbered 9, after V lost 3 bases and J lost 5 bases. The V gene's germline CDR1 is SGHRS and CDR2 YFSETQ. CDR3 protein: CASSWAGTGSNEQYF. In DNA form, the CDR3 reads TGCGCCAGCAGCTGGGCTGGGACAGGGTCTAACGAGCAGTACTTC.

This clone showed up just once. This chain connects TRBV3-1 (or the pseudogene TRBV3-2) to TRBJ2-3; D is perhaps TRBD2 (6 bases). Germline assignment: CDR1 LGHDT and CDR2 YNNKEL (reference sequence). Trimming cost V 4 bases and J 1 base, with 9 bases left between them. The CDR3 is 14 residues long. CDR3 nucleotide sequence: TGTGCCAGCAGCCCGGGACTTGGCACAGATACGCAGTATTTT. Protein: CASSPGLGTDTQYF.

The chain employs TRBV5-6 and TRBJ2-1, with D unclear. The germline V gene encodes CDR1 SGHDT and CDR2 YYEEEE. V was trimmed by 0 bases and J by 5 bases, leaving 15 bases between them. This CDR3 comprises 16 residues. CDR3: CASSLGPWRTDNEQFF. CDR3 nucleotide sequence: TGTGCCAGCAGCTTGGGCCCCTGGAGAACTGACAATGAGCAGTTCTTC.

This clone was seen once. The chain links TRBV6-5 to TRBJ2-2, with D tentatively TRBD1 (5 bases). CDR1 and CDR2 (germline): MNHEY, SVGAGI. The germline V and J ends were trimmed by 7 bases and 4 bases, with 16 bases remaining between them. The CDR3 consists of 15 residues. This CDR3 is CASNGLQQATGELFF. For the CDR3, the DNA is TGTGCCAGCAATGGTCTCCAACAGGCCACCGGGGAGCTGTTTTTT.

This clone has a single count. The chain uses TRBV5-1 and TRBJ2-3; D is possibly TRBD1 (6 bases). Germline CDR1 SGHRS, CDR2 YFSETQ. The CDR3 runs to 15 residues. V was cut by 0 bases and J by 5 bases, with 13 bases left in between. The CDR3 coding sequence is TGCGCCAGCAGCTTGGCCACAGGGTGGGGAGATACGCAGTATTTT. Encoded protein: CASSLATGWGDTQYF.

V and J are TRBV27 and TRBJ2-6; unclear D gene. The CDR3 sequence is 18 residues long. Trimming removed 2 bases at V and 2 bases at J, with 16 bases between. Germline CDR1 reads MNHEY; CDR2 reads SMNVEV (reference sequence). CDR3 region: CASSLEYGRVTGANVLTF. In DNA, the CDR3 is TGTGCCAGCAGTTTAGAATACGGAAGAGTCACTGGGGCCAACGTCCTGACTTTC.

The V gene is TRBV3-1 (or the pseudogene TRBV3-2), the J gene TRBJ1-2; the D gene is possibly TRBD1 (5 bases). V lost 0 bases, J lost 3 bases, and 11 bases lay in between. Germline loops: CDR1 LGHDT, CDR2 YNNKEL (reference sequence). The CDR3 length is 15 residues. Here the CDR3 DNA reads TGTGCCAGCAGCCAAGATTACGCGGGGCACTATGGCTACACCTTC. Residues: CASSQDYAGHYGYTF.

This clone was picked up a small number of times. This chain links TRBV7-9 with TRBJ2-7; 7 nucleotides match TRBD2. J gave up 4 bases and V 3 bases, and 6 bases lay outside the gene matches. Germline values: CDR1 SEHNR, CDR2 FQNEAQ (reference sequence). The CDR3 is 14 residues long. This chain's CDR3 is CASSLGGKVYEQYF. In DNA form, the CDR3 reads TGTGCCAGCAGCTTGGGAGGGAAAGTATACGAGCAGTACTTC.

The table lists this clone with a count of one. The V call is TRBV6-5, the J call TRBJ1-2; tentatively, D is TRBD1 (6 bases). V dropped 2 bases and J dropped 13 bases, with 20 bases sitting between them. Looked up from germline, CDR1 is MNHEY and CDR2 is SVGAGI. The CDR3 length is 14 residues. CDR3 bases: TGTGCCAGCAGTTACGCCGCGGGGGGCGGGATTTTCACCTTC. The encoded protein is CASSYAAGGGIFTF.

This clone was seen just once. This chain joins TRBV5-1 and TRBJ1-2, with D perhaps TRBD1 (6 bases). This CDR3 region has 13 residues. CDR1 is SGHRS, CDR2 YFSETQ, per germline. CDR3 coding DNA: TGCGCAAGCCACAGGGAGCTGACGGATGGCTACACCTTC. Amino acid sequence: CASHRELTDGYTF.

This chain joins TRBV7-9 and TRBJ2-3, with 12 bases lining up with TRBD2. CDR3 length: 14 residues. V lost 4 bases and J lost 7; bases outside the gene matches: 3. Germline-derived CDR1 and CDR2 are SEHNR and FQNEAQ (reference sequence). The CDR3, as DNA: TGTGCCAGCAGCTCCCTAGCGGGAGGGAATACGCAGTATTTT. It encodes CASSSLAGGNTQYF. Filled out from reference TRBV7-9 and TRBJ2-3, the complete variable domain reads DTGVSQNPRHKITKRGQNVTFRCDPISEHNRLYWYRQTLGQGPEFLTYFQNEAQLEKSRLLSDRFSAERPKGSFSTLEIQRTEQGDSAMYLCASSSLAGGNTQYFGPGTRLTVL.

The chain recombines TRBV7-9 with TRBJ1-1; D is unclear. V lost 5 bases to trimming and J lost 2 bases, with 9 bases between them. Germline-derived CDR1 and CDR2 are SEHNR and FQNEAQ (reference sequence). CDR3 size: 13 residues. The CDR3: CASSQSSNTEAFF. CDR3 bases: TGTGCCAGCAGCCAATCGAGTAACACTGAAGCTTTCTTT.

This chain links TRBV4-1 with TRBJ2-7; D might be TRBD1 (5 bases). Deletions cut 0 bases from V and 2 bases from J, with 11 bases between. The CDR3 has 15 residues. Germline V lookup: CDR1 MGHRA, CDR2 YSYEKL. The CDR3 region has the DNA TGCGCCAGCAGCCAAGATCAGAGCAGGGCCTACGAGCAGTACTTC. Residues: CASSQDQSRAYEQYF.